These 27 T cell receptor beta chains were all obtained from the same sample, sequenced in a study. Assay used: immunoSEQ multiplex PCR; TCRdb lists only in-frame clones, some missing. The table shows around 50,000 clones, with just over 90% occurring only once. The specimen was PBMCs. Receptor source: a man aged 40-49 years with rheumatoid arthritis.

The CDR3, as DNA: TGTGCCAGCAGCCAAGTTTCGGGCGCTCGCCCTTTTGGCTACACCTTC. Protein product: CASSQVSGARPFGYTF. This rearrangement joins TRBV14 to TRBJ1-2, with no clear D. The CDR3 contains 16 residues. Trimming took off 1 base at V and 7 bases at J, with 19 bases between the two ends. Germline assignment: CDR1 SGHDN and CDR2 FVKESK.

The chain carries TRBV23-1 and TRBJ1-2; D gene uncertain. TRBV23-1 is an ORF, with its function uncertain. Trimming cost V 0 bases and J 8 bases, with 7 bases left between them. The CDR3 totals 12 residues. The CDR3 DNA follows: TGCGCCAGCAGTCAATCCGCCACCGGCTACACCTTC. Its protein is CASSQSATGYTF.

This chain links TRBV15 with TRBJ1-5; 8 nucleotides align to TRBD1. With V trimmed by 0 bases and J by 7 bases, 14 bases remained unmatched. The germline gives CDR1 LNHNV, CDR2 YYDKDF (reference sequence). CDR3 length: 18 amino acids. Here the CDR3 reads CATSRDLQGQGFGQPQHF. CDR3 DNA: TGTGCCACCAGCAGAGATCTGCAAGGACAGGGATTTGGACAGCCCCAGCATTTT.

The rearrangement joins TRBV15 to TRBJ1-1; no clear D. The CDR3 length is 15 residues. The germline V gene encodes CDR1 LNHNV and CDR2 YYDKDF (reference sequence). Trimming pared 1 base from V and 2 bases from J, leaving 11 bases between. CDR3: CATSRGRWGNTEAFF. The CDR3 DNA reads TGTGCCACCAGCAGAGGTCGTTGGGGTAACACTGAAGCTTTCTTT.

The chain links TRBV6-5 to TRBJ1-5; D is undetermined. V was cut by 5 bases and J by 1 base, with 9 bases left in between. The CDR3 has 14 residues. The germline CDR1 and CDR2 sequences are MNHEY and SVGAGI. In nucleotides, the CDR3 is TGTGCCAGCAGTCCCCGAGGGAGCAATCAGCCCCAGCATTTT. Translation: CASSPRGSNQPQHF.

The chain recombines TRBV15 with TRBJ1-2; TRBD1 might be the D (5 bases). The germline V gene has CDR1 LNHNV and CDR2 YYDKDF (reference sequence). The CDR3 has 15 residues. V was cut by 1 base and J by 6 bases, with 15 bases left in between. CDR3: CATSRGTGTVDGYTF. The DNA for the CDR3 is TGTGCCACCAGCAGAGGAACCGGGACGGTAGATGGCTACACCTTC.

The rearrangement uses TRBV28 and TRBJ1-3; D is unresolved. This CDR3 spans 15 amino acids. In germline, CDR1 is MDHEN, CDR2 SYDVKM. The V gene lost 3 bases and the J gene lost 8 bases, with 17 bases spanning the gap. CDR3 bases: TGTGCCAGCAGTTTCTCTCGGCCTACCCTCCACACCATATATTTT. This sequence encodes CASSFSRPTLHTIYF.

The chain uses TRBV14 and TRBJ1-6; TRBD1 is a possible D gene (6 bases). Trimming left V 0 bases short and J 9 bases short, with 15 bases between. CDR3 size: 16 residues. Per germline, CDR1 SGHDN and CDR2 FVKESK. The CDR3 DNA reads as TGTGCCAGCAGCCAAGATCGGCAGGGGCTGGCTTCACCCCTCCACTTT. This encodes CASSQDRQGLASPLHF.

The chain carries TRBV21-1 and TRBJ1-4. TRBV21-1 is marked as a pseudogene. This CDR3 contains 13 residues. CDR3 nucleotide sequence: TGTGCCAGCCTTGGGAGGGTCGATGAAAAACTGTTTTTT. As protein: CASLGRVDEKLFF.

This clone has a single count. The chain is built from TRBV18 and TRBJ2-7; D gene uncertain. Between the trimmed V and J ends, which lost 6 bases and 6 bases, there was a span of 18 bases. Germline CDR1 KGHSH, CDR2 LQKENI. The CDR3 extends over 14 amino acids. CDR3 region: CASSADWGFAEQYF. For the CDR3, the DNA is TGTGCCAGCTCGGCCGATTGGGGTTTCGCCGAGCAGTACTTC.

The chain recombines TRBV23-1 with TRBJ2-7; D is ambiguous. TRBV23-1 is classed as an ORF, of uncertain function. V was cut by 2 bases and J by 4 bases, with 6 bases left in between. This CDR3 contains 12 residues. CDR3 DNA: TGCGCCAGCAGTCAACAACGTTACGAGCAGTACTTC. Translated, it gives CASSQQRYEQYF.

The chain links TRBV5-1 to TRBJ2-7, with a weak D call TRBD1 (5 bases). This CDR3 comprises 13 residues. Germline assignment: CDR1 SGHRS and CDR2 YFSETQ. Trimming removed 4 bases from V and 0 bases from J, with 8 bases in between. The CDR3 nucleotides are TGCGCCAGCAGCAGCAGGGCCTCCTACGAGCAGTACTTC. The encoded protein is CASSSRASYEQYF. Drawing the rest from reference TRBV5-1 and TRBJ2-7, the complete variable domain is KAGVTQTPRYLIKTRGQQVTLSCSPISGHRSVSWYQQTPGQGLQFLFEYFSETQRNKGNFPGRFSGRQFSNSRSEMNVSTLELGDSALYLCASSSRASYEQYFGPGTRLTVT.

The chain joins TRBV19 to TRBJ1-2; 8 bases line up with TRBD1. The CDR3 contains 15 residues. From germline, CDR1 is LNHDA and CDR2 SQIVND (reference sequence). Trimming cost V 5 bases and J 6 bases; bases outside gene matches: 11. CDR3: CASSGRRRGRDGYTF. In DNA, the CDR3 is TGTGCCAGTAGTGGCAGGCGCAGGGGGCGGGATGGCTACACCTTC.

This chain links TRBV7-2 with TRBJ1-5, with a possible D match to TRBD1 (5 bases). V was shortened by 5 bases and J by 1 base, with 12 bases between the two germline ends. CDR1 and CDR2 (germline): SGHTA, FQGNSA. This CDR3 contains 15 residues. The CDR3 region is CASSPRAGSNQPQHF. The CDR3 region has the DNA TGTGCCAGCAGCCCCCGGGCAGGGAGCAATCAGCCCCAGCATTTT. The full variable domain, its missing parts supplied by reference TRBV7-2 and TRBJ1-5, is GAGVSQSPSNKVTEKGKDVELRCDPISGHTALYWYRQSLGQGLEFLIYFQGNSAPDKSGLPSDRFSAERTGGSVSTLTIQRTQQEDSAVYLCASSPRAGSNQPQHFGDGTRLSIL.

The CDR3 is CASGTGLQETQYF. Here the CDR3 DNA reads TGTGCCAGCGGGACAGGCTTACAAGAGACCCAGTACTTC. This sequence joins TRBV6-5 and TRBJ2-5; 8 bases line up with TRBD1. The CDR3 contains 13 residues. The germline CDR1 and CDR2 sequences are MNHEY and SVGAGI. The J segment lost 2 bases and the V segment lost 8 bases, leaving 4 bases of the junction unmatched.

J is TRBJ2-1 and V is TRBV29-1, with 9 nucleotides matching TRBD1. CDR3 size: 12 residues. V lost 6 bases and J lost 7; bases outside the gene matches: 4. Germline V gives CDR1 SQVTM, CDR2 ANQGSEA. In nucleotides, the CDR3 is TGCAGCGTCTTGACAGGGGGGAATGAGCAGTTCTTC. Residues: CSVLTGGNEQFF.

The chain has TRBV6-1 and TRBJ2-7; the D is unclear. The V and J ends lost 2 bases and 6 bases respectively, with 11 bases between them. The germline V gene encodes CDR1 MNHNS and CDR2 SASEGT. The CDR3 runs to 13 residues. CDR3 sequence (DNA): TGTGCCAGCAGTGAAACTCTCCTTGCCGAGCAGTACTTC. It yields the protein CASSETLLAEQYF.

DNA of the CDR3: TGTGCCAGCAGCTATGACAGGGGTAACGGGGAGCTGTTTTTT. It yields the protein CASSYDRGNGELFF. The rearrangement uses TRBV2 and TRBJ2-2; TRBD1 matches at 8 bases. Germline V gene data show CDR1 as SNHLY and CDR2 as FYNNEI. The junction had 7 bases not matched to a gene; V was cut back by 6 bases and J by 7 bases. The CDR3 totals 14 residues.

The chain joins TRBV7-9 to TRBJ1-5; D gene unclear. Germline CDR1 reads SEHNR; CDR2 reads FQNEAQ (reference sequence). CDR3 length: 13 residues. The V end lost 7 bases, the J end lost 7 bases, and 14 bases lay between the germline ends. The CDR3 region is CASTLASGQPQHF. CDR3 coding DNA: TGTGCCAGCACCCTCGCTTCCGGGCAGCCCCAGCATTTT.

The chain combines TRBV5-5 with TRBJ2-1, with D uncertain. Looked up from germline, CDR1 is SGHKS and CDR2 is YYEKEE (reference sequence). V gave up 2 bases and J gave up 9 bases, with 6 bases separating them. The length of the CDR3 is 11 residues. CDR3 nucleotide sequence: TGTGCCAGCAGCTTCAATAGTGAGCAGTTCTTC. This gives the protein CASSFNSEQFF.

The chain uses TRBV13 and TRBJ2-5; TRBD2 agrees at 11 bases. This CDR3 region has 16 residues. Trimming took 6 bases from V and 4 from J; bases not matched to a gene: 10. Germline loops: CDR1 PRHDT, CDR2 FYEKMQ (reference sequence). CDR3 in amino acids: CASSFRLAGLGETQYF. For the CDR3, the DNA is TGTGCCAGCAGTTTCAGACTAGCGGGATTGGGAGAGACCCAGTACTTC.

The chain has TRBV28 and TRBJ1-2; no firm D call. Germline-derived CDR1 and CDR2 are MDHEN and SYDVKM. V was pared by 3 bases and J by 2 bases, with 10 bases between. This CDR3 is 14 amino acids long. The CDR3: CASSFEPNNYGYTF. The CDR3 DNA is TGTGCCAGCAGTTTCGAGCCAAACAACTATGGCTACACCTTC.

The rearrangement joins TRBV27 to TRBJ1-1; D may be TRBD1 (6 bases). The CDR3 extends over 13 amino acids. Germline CDR1 reads MNHEY; CDR2 reads SMNVEV (reference sequence). The V end was cut by 5 bases, the J end by 7 bases, with 14 bases between. CDR3: CASSPRTVLEAFF. In DNA form, the CDR3 reads TGTGCCAGCAGTCCGCGGACAGTCCTTGAAGCTTTCTTT.

By its share, this clone is medium-sized. The chain couples TRBV27 to TRBJ1-4; TRBD1 is a possible D gene (5 bases). V was pared by 2 bases and J by 3 bases, with 13 bases between. Germline V gene sequence: CDR1 MNHEY, CDR2 SMNVEV (reference sequence). This CDR3 contains 16 residues. CDR3 nucleotides: TGTGCCAGCAGTTTAAACTACAGGTCCCCTAATGAAAAACTGTTTTTT. Its protein product is CASSLNYRSPNEKLFF.

The chain combines TRBV9 with TRBJ1-1; 8 bases line up with TRBD1. The V and J ends lost 0 bases and 6 bases, in that order; junction bases with no gene match: 4. Germline loops: CDR1 SGDLS, CDR2 YYNGEE. The CDR3 is 14 residues long. For the CDR3, the DNA is TGTGCCAGCAGCGTAGAAGGGACAGGTCCTGAAGCTTTCTTT. Protein product: CASSVEGTGPEAFF.

The rearrangement joins TRBV6-5 to TRBJ1-2; TRBD1 agrees at 8 bases. Germline CDR1 and CDR2: MNHEY and SVGAGI. The trim removed 7 bases at V and 8 bases at J, leaving 9 bases unmatched. The CDR3 spans 13 residues. CDR3 coding DNA: TGTGCCAGCACCGACGGACAGGGTAAAGGCTACACCTTC. It is translated as CASTDGQGKGYTF.

This clone has only one observation. The rearrangement joins TRBV9 to TRBJ1-2; maybe TRBD1 (5 bases). Trimming pared 0 bases from V and 0 bases from J, leaving 6 bases between. Germline loops: CDR1 SGDLS, CDR2 YYNGEE. The CDR3 loop spans 14 amino acids. In DNA form, the CDR3 reads TGTGCCAGCAGCGTAGTGGGGGCTAACTATGGCTACACCTTC. Translated: CASSVVGANYGYTF. The full variable domain, its missing parts supplied by reference TRBV9 and TRBJ1-2, is DSGVTQTPKHLITATGQRVTLRCSPRSGDLSVYWYQQSLDQGLQFLIQYYNGEERAKGNILERFSAQQFPDLHSELNLSSLELGDSALYFCASSVVGANYGYTFGSGTRLTVV.